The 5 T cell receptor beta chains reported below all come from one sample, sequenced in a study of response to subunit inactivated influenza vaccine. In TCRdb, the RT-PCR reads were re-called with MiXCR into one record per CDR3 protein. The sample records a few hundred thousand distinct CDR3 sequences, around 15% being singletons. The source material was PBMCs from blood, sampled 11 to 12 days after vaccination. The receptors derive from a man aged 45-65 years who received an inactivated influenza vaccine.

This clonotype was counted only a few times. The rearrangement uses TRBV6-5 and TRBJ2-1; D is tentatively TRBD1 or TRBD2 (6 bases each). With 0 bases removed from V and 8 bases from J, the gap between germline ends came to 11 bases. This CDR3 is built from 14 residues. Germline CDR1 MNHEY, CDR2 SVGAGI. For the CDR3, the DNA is TGTGCCAGCAGTTACTCCCCGGGGGCCTATGAGCAGTTCTTC. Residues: CASSYSPGAYEQFF.

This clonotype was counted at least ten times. The CDR3 sequence is CASRPDPNLNEQFF. The CDR3 coding sequence is TGTGCCAGCAGACCAGACCCGAATCTCAATGAGCAGTTCTTC. The rearrangement joins TRBV7-2 to TRBJ2-1; D gene unclear. The V gene's germline CDR1 is SGHTA and CDR2 FQGNSA. V was cut by 6 bases and J by 6 bases, with 15 bases left in between. This CDR3 has 14 residues.

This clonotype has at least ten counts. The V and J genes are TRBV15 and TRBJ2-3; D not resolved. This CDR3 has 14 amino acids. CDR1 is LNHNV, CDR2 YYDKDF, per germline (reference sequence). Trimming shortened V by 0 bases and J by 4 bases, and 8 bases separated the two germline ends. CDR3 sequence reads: CATSRDREPDTQYF. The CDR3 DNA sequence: TGTGCCACCAGCAGAGATAGAGAGCCAGATACGCAGTATTTT.

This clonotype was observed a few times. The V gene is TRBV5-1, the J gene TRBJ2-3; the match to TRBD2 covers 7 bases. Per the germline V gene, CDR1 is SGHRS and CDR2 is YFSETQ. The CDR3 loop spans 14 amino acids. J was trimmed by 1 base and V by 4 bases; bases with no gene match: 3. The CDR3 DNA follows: TGCGCCAGCAGCGATGGGGGGGGCACAGATACGCAGTATTTT. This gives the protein CASSDGGGTDTQYF.

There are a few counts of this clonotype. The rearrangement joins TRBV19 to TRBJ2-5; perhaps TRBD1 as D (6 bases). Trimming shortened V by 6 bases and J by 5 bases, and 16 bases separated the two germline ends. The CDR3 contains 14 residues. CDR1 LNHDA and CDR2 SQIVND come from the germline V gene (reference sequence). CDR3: CASSLRDNAETQYF. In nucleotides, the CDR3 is TGTGCCAGTAGCCTTCGGGACAACGCGGAGACCCAGTACTTC.